The 28 T cell receptor beta chains listed next were all sequenced from one sample in a study of blood T cell repertoires in COVID-19. Data came from immunoSEQ multiplex PCR; TCRdb stores just in-frame clones and leaves some out. The sample lists roughly 430,000 clones, roughly 90% seen once, with roughly 2% in the top ten. Sequencing was performed on PBMCs or T cells enriched from blood (not recorded which). The receptors shown here come from a woman aged 40 to 55 with acute COVID-19.

The rearrangement links TRBV3-1 (or the pseudogene TRBV3-2) to TRBJ2-7; 9 nucleotides align to TRBD2. Germline V lookup: CDR1 LGHDT, CDR2 YNNKEL (reference sequence). There are 15 residues in the CDR3. J gave up 4 bases and V 3 bases, and 7 bases lay outside the gene matches. The chain's CDR3 is CASSQLYSGGYEQYF. CDR3 DNA: TGTGCCAGCAGCCAGCTCTATAGCGGGGGTTACGAGCAGTACTTC.

This sequence joins TRBV6-1 and TRBJ1-5; tentatively, D is TRBD1 (6 bases). This CDR3 has 16 amino acids. Trimming stripped 0 bases from V and 5 bases from J, with 14 bases between. Germline loops: CDR1 MNHNS, CDR2 SASEGT. The CDR3 region is CASSEAGQGSHQPQHF. In DNA, the CDR3 is TGTGCCAGCAGTGAAGCGGGCCAGGGGAGCCATCAGCCCCAGCATTTT.

The chain has TRBV4-1 and TRBJ2-5; D may be TRBD1 (5 bases). The CDR3 sequence is 15 residues long. Deletions cut 4 bases from V and 4 bases from J, with 16 bases between. Germline lookup yields CDR1 MGHRA and CDR2 YSYEKL. The CDR3 DNA is TGCGCCAGCAGCCTATCAGGGTTTAGAGGAGAGACCCAGTACTTC. Translation: CASSLSGFRGETQYF.

CDR3 protein: CASSNSGLGNTIYF. CDR3 in DNA: TGTGCCAGCAGCAACTCGGGTCTCGGAAACACCATATATTTT. V gene TRBV2 combines with J gene TRBJ1-3; no reliable D call. The CDR3 is 14 residues long. CDR1 SNHLY and CDR2 FYNNEI come from the germline V gene. Trimming removed 6 bases from V and 4 bases from J, with 13 bases in between.

V is TRBV27 and J is TRBJ2-7; TRBD1 aligns across 8 bases. Germline CDR1 is MNHEY and CDR2 is SMNVEV (reference sequence). This CDR3 is built from 16 residues. V shed 8 bases, J shed 2 bases, and the junction held 14 bases outside the gene matches. CDR3 region: CASGLRPGQVAYEQYF. The CDR3 region has the DNA TGTGCCAGCGGCTTAAGGCCGGGACAGGTCGCCTACGAGCAGTACTTC.

This sequence joins TRBV19 and TRBJ2-5, with D possibly being TRBD1 (6 bases). The germline V and J ends were trimmed by 5 bases and 2 bases, with 9 bases remaining between them. The CDR3 contains 13 residues. The germline gives CDR1 LNHDA, CDR2 SQIVND (reference sequence). The CDR3 is CASSGTRQETQYF. For the CDR3, the DNA is TGTGCCAGTAGTGGGACACGGCAAGAGACCCAGTACTTC.

The J gene is TRBJ2-5, the V gene TRBV10-3; 8 bases are shared with TRBD1. V lost 4 bases, J lost 2 bases, and 6 bases stayed unmatched. From germline, CDR1 is ENHRY and CDR2 SYGVKD. The CDR3 covers 15 residues. The CDR3 DNA follows: TGTGCCATCAGTGCAGTCGGGACAGGACAAGAGACCCAGTACTTC. It specifies CAISAVGTGQETQYF.

This sequence joins TRBV7-9 and TRBJ2-2, with D possibly TRBD1 on 6 matching bases. CDR1 and CDR2 from the germline V gene are SEHNR and FQNEAQ (reference sequence). This CDR3 is 15 amino acids long. Between the trimmed V and J ends, which lost 5 bases and 5 bases, there was a span of 15 bases. CDR3 sequence reads: CASSPGAGDTGELFF. The CDR3 DNA is TGTGCCAGCAGCCCCGGGGCAGGGGATACCGGGGAGCTGTTTTTT.

This clone was counted between two and nine times. The CDR3 here is CASSQDGARNTEAFF. The DNA for the CDR3 is TGCGCCAGCAGCCAAGATGGGGCGCGGAACACTGAAGCTTTCTTT. The J gene is TRBJ1-1, the V gene TRBV4-1; D is possibly TRBD1 (5 bases). Germline lookup yields CDR1 MGHRA and CDR2 YSYEKL. The CDR3 loop spans 15 amino acids. V lost 0 bases and J lost 1, with 9 bases in between.

The rearrangement uses TRBV18 and TRBJ1-1, with 7 bases identical to TRBD1. The V and J ends lost 1 base and 5 bases, in that order; junction bases with no gene match: 4. The CDR3 length is 14 residues. Germline V gene data show CDR1 as KGHSH and CDR2 as LQKENI. The CDR3 loop reads CASSPQWDSTEAFF. The DNA for the CDR3 is TGTGCCAGCTCACCACAGTGGGACAGTACTGAAGCTTTCTTT.

V is TRBV2 and J is TRBJ2-6, with D unclear. Trimming shortened V by 6 bases and J by 0 bases, and 9 bases separated the two germline ends. The CDR3 sequence is 15 residues long. CDR1 is SNHLY and CDR2 is FYNNEI in the germline V gene. The CDR3 sequence: CASSSSGSGANVLTF. Written as DNA, the CDR3 is TGTGCCAGCAGCAGCTCAGGCTCTGGGGCCAACGTCCTGACTTTC.

This sequence joins TRBV10-3 and TRBJ1-5, with TRBD1 as a possible D gene (6 bases). The CDR3 has 13 amino acids. CDR1 and CDR2 (germline): ENHRY, SYGVKD. Trimming removed 7 bases at V and 3 bases at J, with 10 bases between. The DNA for the CDR3 is TGTGCCATCAAAGGACAGCTCAATCAGCCCCAGCATTTT. Its translation is CAIKGQLNQPQHF.

The chain links TRBV4-1 to TRBJ2-6; 10 bases match TRBD1. Germline CDR1 MGHRA, CDR2 YSYEKL. The CDR3 has 18 amino acids. The junction had 5 bases not matched to a gene; V was cut back by 2 bases and J by 1 base. The CDR3 bases are TGCGCCAGCAGCCAACCCGGGACAGGGGCGTCTGGGGCCAACGTCCTGACTTTC. Translated: CASSQPGTGASGANVLTF.

CDR3 nucleotides: TGTGCCAGCAGTTTACGGGTCGGAACTGAAGCTTTCTTT. Its protein is CASSLRVGTEAFF. The rearrangement joins TRBV25-1 to TRBJ1-1; D remains ambiguous. With 5 bases removed from V and 5 bases from J, the gap between germline ends came to 12 bases. Germline V lookup: CDR1 MGHDK, CDR2 SYGVNS. The CDR3 totals 13 residues.

This chain uses TRBV30 with TRBJ1-2; 9 nucleotides match TRBD1. In germline, CDR1 is GTSNPN, CDR2 SVGIG (reference sequence). V lost 0 bases to trimming and J lost 8 bases; unmatched junction nucleotides: 10. This CDR3 is 15 amino acids long. The CDR3 sequence is CAWSVTGGASEGYTF. The CDR3 bases are TGTGCCTGGAGTGTAACAGGGGGCGCCTCTGAAGGCTACACCTTC.

This clone was detected a few times. The V call is TRBV15, the J call TRBJ1-1, with a weak D call TRBD1 (5 bases). Trimming cost V 0 bases and J 10 bases, with 18 bases left between them. This CDR3 has 15 amino acids. The V gene's germline CDR1 is LNHNV and CDR2 YYDKDF (reference sequence). The DNA for the CDR3 is TGTGCCACCAGCAGAGATCGGGTGACGACAGTAGGAGCTTTCTTT. Amino acids: CATSRDRVTTVGAFF.

This sequence joins TRBV6-5 and TRBJ2-1, with D maybe TRBD1 (5 bases). V was trimmed by 5 bases and J by 6 bases, leaving 11 bases between them. Germline CDR1 is MNHEY and CDR2 is SVGAGI. The CDR3 extends over 13 amino acids. In nucleotides, the CDR3 is TGTGCCAGCAGTACACAGGTACCCAATGAGCAGTTCTTC. This encodes CASSTQVPNEQFF.

This clone was detected only a few times. The chain carries TRBV7-8 and TRBJ1-5; 8 bases are a match to TRBD1. The CDR3 sequence is 14 residues long. Germline V gene lookup returns CDR1 SGHVS and CDR2 FQNEAQ. Losses at the gene ends were 5 bases for V and 5 bases for J; bases not matched to a gene: 5. CDR3 in amino acids: CASSPQGADQPQHF. The CDR3 DNA reads as TGTGCCAGCAGCCCCCAGGGGGCTGATCAGCCCCAGCATTTT.

This clone came up once. The CDR3 sequence is CASSVAGGFAYGYTF. DNA of the CDR3: TGTGCCAGCAGCGTAGCCGGAGGGTTTGCCTATGGCTACACCTTC. The chain has TRBV9 and TRBJ1-2, with D hard to call. Trimming left V 0 bases short and J 4 bases short, with 13 bases between. Germline V gene lookup returns CDR1 SGDLS and CDR2 YYNGEE. The CDR3 spans 15 residues.

Remarks on this clone: This CDR3 is also generated by other DNA sequences in the sample. The chain carries TRBV5-1 and TRBJ2-5, with TRBD1 as a possible D gene (5 bases). This CDR3 spans 13 amino acids. Looked up from germline, CDR1 is SGHRS and CDR2 is YFSETQ. Trimming took off 0 bases at V and 5 bases at J, with 8 bases between the two ends. In DNA, the CDR3 is TGCGCCAGCAGCTTGGGAGCAGGGGAGACCCAGTACTTC. Protein sequence: CASSLGAGETQYF. Using reference TRBV5-1 and TRBJ2-5 for the parts outside the CDR3, the full variable domain is KAGVTQTPRYLIKTRGQQVTLSCSPISGHRSVSWYQQTPGQGLQFLFEYFSETQRNKGNFPGRFSGRQFSNSRSEMNVSTLELGDSALYLCASSLGAGETQYFGPGTRLLVL.

V gene TRBV5-4 combines with J gene TRBJ2-3, with 12 nucleotides matching TRBD1. With 3 bases clipped from V and 5 bases from J, the junction kept 1 base outside the gene matches. The CDR3 totals 14 residues. Germline V gene data show CDR1 as SGHNT and CDR2 as YYREEE (reference sequence). The CDR3 coding sequence is TGTGCCAGCAGCTGGGACAGGGGGCGAGATACGCAGTATTTT. It yields the protein CASSWDRGRDTQYF.

This clone was observed once. The rearrangement links TRBV19 to TRBJ1-6, with a tentative D call TRBD1 (5 bases). Germline CDR1 and CDR2: LNHDA and SQIVND (reference sequence). V shed 6 bases and J shed 13 bases, with 10 bases lying between them. This CDR3 comprises 11 residues. The CDR3 bases are TGTGCCAGTAGCTCGGGGGATCCCCTCCACTTT. Translated, it gives CASSSGDPLHF.

This chain links TRBV19 with TRBJ2-5; 9 bases match TRBD1. V dropped 4 bases and J dropped 4; count of bases not matched to a gene: 7. The CDR3 is 15 amino acids. Germline V gene sequence: CDR1 LNHDA, CDR2 SQIVND (reference sequence). This CDR3 reads CASSTGTGNRETQYF. CDR3 DNA: TGTGCCAGTAGTACGGGGACAGGGAATCGAGAGACCCAGTACTTC.

CDR3 region: CASSQDARVRQPQHF. The CDR3 DNA reads as TGTGCCAGCAGCCAAGATGCCAGGGTCCGCCAGCCCCAGCATTTT. The chain has TRBV3-1 (or the pseudogene TRBV3-2) and TRBJ1-5, with D maybe TRBD1 (5 bases). The CDR3 length is 15 residues. The V gene's germline CDR1 is LGHDT and CDR2 YNNKEL (reference sequence). V gave up 0 bases and J gave up 7 bases, with 13 bases separating them.

The chain carries TRBV4-1 and TRBJ1-3; a weak D match, TRBD1 (5 bases). V lost 1 base, J lost 0 bases, and 16 bases lay in between. Germline V gene sequence: CDR1 MGHRA, CDR2 YSYEKL. The CDR3 extends over 18 amino acids. CDR3 protein: CASSQGIEGRNSGNTIYF. CDR3 sequence (DNA): TGCGCCAGCAGCCAAGGGATCGAGGGGAGGAACTCTGGAAACACCATATATTTT.

CDR3: CASSEYGTGIQGAFF. The CDR3 bases are TGTGCCAGCAGTGAATATGGGACAGGGATACAAGGGGCTTTCTTT. The genes are TRBV25-1 and TRBJ1-1; TRBD1 aligns across 9 bases. J gave up 11 bases and V 0 bases, and 10 bases lay outside the gene matches. This CDR3 comprises 15 residues. Germline V gene data show CDR1 as MGHDK and CDR2 as SYGVNS.

The genes are TRBV7-9 and TRBJ1-2, with a weak D call TRBD1 (6 bases). Trimming removed 4 bases from V and 5 bases from J, with 8 bases in between. This CDR3 is built from 12 residues. CDR1 and CDR2 from the germline V gene are SEHNR and FQNEAQ (reference sequence). Here the CDR3 reads CASSSQGYGYTF. CDR3 DNA sequence: TGTGCCAGCAGCTCACAGGGTTATGGCTACACCTTC.

The chain carries TRBV19 and TRBJ1-1; possibly TRBD1 for D (5 bases). Trimming left V 5 bases short and J 7 bases short, with 17 bases between. The germline gives CDR1 LNHDA, CDR2 SQIVND (reference sequence). This CDR3 spans 14 amino acids. The DNA for the CDR3 is TGTGCCAGTAGTCCCTTGGGGGGGAGGATTGAAGCTTTCTTT. Its protein product is CASSPLGGRIEAFF. Filled out from reference TRBV19 and TRBJ1-1, the complete variable domain reads DGGITQSPKYLFRKEGQNVTLSCEQNLNHDAMYWYRQDPGQGLRLIYYSQIVNDFQKGDIAEGYSVSREKKESFPLTVTSAQKNPTAFYLCASSPLGGRIEAFFGQGTRLTVV.